This T cell receptor beta chain came from a study of cytomegalovirus exposure and HLA in healthy donors (dated by TCRdb to about 2017). Looking at the study overall: According to a later analysis, one platform produced both the 120 validation repertoires and the roughly 640 repertoires of the first cohort. Along with the approximately 650-subject first cohort, a separate validation cohort of some 130 different subjects was used. The study combined high-throughput TCR immunosequencing, statistical association of individual TCRs with disease status, and machine learning to predict cytomegalovirus infection status. The study aimed to test whether signatures of past pathogen exposure could be identified by cataloging public T cell receptors.

The CDR3, cysteine through phenylalanine, is 14 amino acids long. Only the CDR3 DNA stays, 42 bases, in frame from base 1. According to the germline V gene, CDR1 reads SGDLS and CDR2 reads YYNGEE. Trimming at the junction amounts to 3 bases on V and 5 bases on J, and the germline ends lie 15 bases apart. Library construction relied on the immunoSEQ multiplex PCR assay. Per the original workflow: A statistical classification framework was developed to diagnose cytomegalovirus status using the catalog of TCR beta chain sequences. TCRdb took over this immuneACCESS table, retaining in-frame rearrangements with V and J assigned. Such tables are incomplete; in checked studies, under half of the missing clones stem from an unresolved V gene, and the remainder is unexplained. The V and J calls and clone size are taken from that table; D and trimming were inferred from the DNA. This sample is represented by 100,000 to 120,000 clones; around 85% of them were singletons. Approximately 3% of the sample comes from the top ten.

A note on this clone: This receptor's antigen is unknown. No base quality information exists; no much larger clone differs at one position.

General study outcomes and caveats: In vitro tests confirmed that a few of the cytomegalovirus-associated TCR beta chains recognize cytomegalovirus antigens. It was suggested by the authors that the approach could potentially be generalized to other disease states and immunological phenotypes. In a later analysis, TCRs clustered in the first cohort were found to also tend to co-occur in the 130 or so validation repertoires, with over 90% of cluster scores above 0. The classifier was reported to diagnose cytomegalovirus status with high specificity and sensitivity in both the original cohort and the validation cohort. The study gave a list of over 150 TCR beta chains associated with cytomegalovirus. Across donors, most TCR sequences were observed very rarely, whereas some public TCRs were present in many individuals. A later analysis had no HLA typing for the validation cohort, so co-occurrence there was scored across all 130 or so repertoires.

Separate from the approximately 670-subject first cohort, the validation cohort of 90 to 150 subjects was the group to which the donors belonged. The chain is made from TRBV9 and TRBJ2-7; TRBD1 is a possible D gene, resting on 6 matching bases. Sequencing used PBMCs. This sequence originates from a woman in her late teens or twenties in good health and CMV-seronegative. The CDR3 region has the sequence CASSGSGHQNEQYF. Read as DNA, the sequence is TGTGCCAGCAGCGGTTCGGGACATCAGAACGAGCAGTACTTC.